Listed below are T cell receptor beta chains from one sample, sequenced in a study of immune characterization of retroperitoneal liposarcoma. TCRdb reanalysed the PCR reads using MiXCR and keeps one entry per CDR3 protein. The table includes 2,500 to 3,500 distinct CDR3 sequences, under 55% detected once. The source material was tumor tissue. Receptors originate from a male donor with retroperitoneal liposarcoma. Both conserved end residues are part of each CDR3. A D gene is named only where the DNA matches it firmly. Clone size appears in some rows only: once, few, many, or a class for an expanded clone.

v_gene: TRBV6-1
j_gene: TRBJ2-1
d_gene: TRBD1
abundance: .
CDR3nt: TGTGCCAGCAGCCCCGGGACAGTCGGGGTCTTGCACTTC
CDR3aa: CASSPGTVGVLHF

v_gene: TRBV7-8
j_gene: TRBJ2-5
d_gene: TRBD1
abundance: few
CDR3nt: TGTGCCAGCAGCCCCCAACCAGGACAGGGGAAAGAGACCCAGTACTTC
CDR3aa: CASSPQPGQGKETQYF

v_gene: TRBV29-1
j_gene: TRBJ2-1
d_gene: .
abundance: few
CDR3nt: TGCAGCGTTGGGACGGGCAGCCAGTTCTTC
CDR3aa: CSVGTGSQFF

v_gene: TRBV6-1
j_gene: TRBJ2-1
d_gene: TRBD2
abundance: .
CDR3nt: TGTGCCGGGGGCACTAGCGGGGGGAATGAGCAGTTCTTC
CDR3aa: CAGGTSGGNEQFF

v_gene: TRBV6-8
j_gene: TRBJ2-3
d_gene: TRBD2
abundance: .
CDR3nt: TGTGCCAGCAGTTACAGAGCGGGAGATACAGATACGCAGTATTTT
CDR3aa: CASSYRAGDTDTQYF

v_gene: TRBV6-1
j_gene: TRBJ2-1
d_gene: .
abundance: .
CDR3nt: TGTGCCAGCAGTGAGGTGGGGAATGAGCAGTTCTTC
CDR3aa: CASSEVGNEQFF

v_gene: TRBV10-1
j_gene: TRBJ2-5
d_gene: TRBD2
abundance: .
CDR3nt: TGCGCCAGCAGTTCTAGCGGGATAGGAGAGACCCAGTACTTC
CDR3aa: CASSSSGIGETQYF

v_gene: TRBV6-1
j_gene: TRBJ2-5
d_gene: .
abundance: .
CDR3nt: TGTGTCAGCAGTCCCGGGACAGGGGTTCTAGCGGGGCACAATGAGCAGTTCTTT
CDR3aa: CVSSPGTGVLAGHNEQFF

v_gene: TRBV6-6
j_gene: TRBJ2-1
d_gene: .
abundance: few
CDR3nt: TGTGCCAGCAGTAAGGCACAGGGTGAGCAGTTCTTC
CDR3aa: CASSKAQGEQFF

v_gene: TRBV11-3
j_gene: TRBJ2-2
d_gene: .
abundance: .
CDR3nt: TGTGCCAGCAGTATTGGAAACACCGGGGAGCTGTTTTTT
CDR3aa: CASSIGNTGELFF

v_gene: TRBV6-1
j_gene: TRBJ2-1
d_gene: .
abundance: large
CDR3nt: TGTGCCAGCAGTGAAGGAGAAACCAATGAGCAGTTCTTC
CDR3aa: CASSEGETNEQFF

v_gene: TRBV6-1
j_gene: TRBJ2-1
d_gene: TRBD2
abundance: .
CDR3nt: TGTGCCAGCAGTCCAAATCCGGGGACTAAGATCGAGCAGTTCTTC
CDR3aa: CASSPNPGTKIEQFF

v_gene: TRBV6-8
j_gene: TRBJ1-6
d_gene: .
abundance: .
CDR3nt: TGTGCCAGCAGTAGTACTGGTAGGGTTAGCTCCTATAATTCACCCCTCCACTTT
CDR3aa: CASSSTGRVSSYNSPLHF

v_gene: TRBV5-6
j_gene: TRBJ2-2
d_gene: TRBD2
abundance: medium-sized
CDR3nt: TGTGCCAGCAGCATCTTAGCGGGGAACACCGGGGAGCTGTTTTTT
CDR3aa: CASSILAGNTGELFF

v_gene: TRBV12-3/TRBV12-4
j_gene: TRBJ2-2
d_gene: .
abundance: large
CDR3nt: TGTGCCAGCTTGTTGAACACCGGGGAGCTGTTTTTT
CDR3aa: CASLLNTGELFF

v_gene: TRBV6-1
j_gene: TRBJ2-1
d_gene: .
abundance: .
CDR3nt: TGTGCCAGCAGTGATCAGTTGGAGCGGGATGAGCAGTTCTTC
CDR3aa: CASSDQLERDEQFF

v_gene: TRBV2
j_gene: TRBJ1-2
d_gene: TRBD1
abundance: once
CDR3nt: TGTGCCAGCAGTGAAGGGGGACAGGGGCTAGGCTACACCTTC
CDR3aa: CASSEGGQGLGYTF

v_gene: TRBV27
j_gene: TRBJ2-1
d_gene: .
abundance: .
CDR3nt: TGTGCCAGCAGTGCCCCGGCCCCTTCCTACAATGAGCAGTTCTTC
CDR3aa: CASSAPAPSYNEQFF

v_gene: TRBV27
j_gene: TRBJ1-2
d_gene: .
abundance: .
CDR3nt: TGTGCCAGCAGTTCCGCCACAGGGTATGGCTACACCTTC
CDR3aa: CASSSATGYGYTF

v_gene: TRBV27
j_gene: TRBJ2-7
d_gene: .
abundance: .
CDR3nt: TGTGCCAGCAGTTTGATCTCCAGCGGAACCTACGAGCAGTACTTC
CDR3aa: CASSLISSGTYEQYF

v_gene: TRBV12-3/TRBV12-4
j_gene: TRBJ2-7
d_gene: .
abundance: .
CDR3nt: TGTGCCAGCAGTGCGTCGGGAGCCTACGAGCAGTACTTC
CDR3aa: CASSASGAYEQYF

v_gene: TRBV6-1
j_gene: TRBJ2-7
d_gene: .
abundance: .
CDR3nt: TGTGCCAGCAGTGAAGCGACAGGCGACTCCTACGAGCAGTACTTC
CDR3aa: CASSEATGDSYEQYF

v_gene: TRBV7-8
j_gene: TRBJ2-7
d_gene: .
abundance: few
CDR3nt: TGTGCCAGCAGCGTCCGGGCGACCGAGGTCGGCGAGCAGTACTTC
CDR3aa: CASSVRATEVGEQYF

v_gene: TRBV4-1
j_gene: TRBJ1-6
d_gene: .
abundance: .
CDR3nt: TGCGCCAGCAGCCTTGTGTCTGGGGACGGGAATTCACCCCTCCACTTT
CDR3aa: CASSLVSGDGNSPLHF

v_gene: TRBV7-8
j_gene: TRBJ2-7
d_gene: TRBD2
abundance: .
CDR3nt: TGTGCCAGCAGCTCCCGACTGGCGGGAGGGGATTACGAGCAGTACTTC
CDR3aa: CASSSRLAGGDYEQYF

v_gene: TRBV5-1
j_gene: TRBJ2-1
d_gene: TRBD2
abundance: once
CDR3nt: TGCGCCAGCAGCTTGGGACTAGCGGAAAACAATGAGCAGTTCTTC
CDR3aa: CASSLGLAENNEQFF

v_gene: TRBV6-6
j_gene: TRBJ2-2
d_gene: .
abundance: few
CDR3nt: TGTGCCAGCAGTTACGGCCAGAGGAACACCGGGGAGCTGTTTTTT
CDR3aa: CASSYGQRNTGELFF

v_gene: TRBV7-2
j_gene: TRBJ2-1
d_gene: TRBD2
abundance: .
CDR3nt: TGTGCCAGCAGCTTACTAGCGGGGGCCTACGAGCAGTTCTTC
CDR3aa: CASSLLAGAYEQFF

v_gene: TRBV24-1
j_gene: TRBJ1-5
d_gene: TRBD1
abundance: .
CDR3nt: TGTGCCACCTCGGACAGGAATAATCAGCCCCAGCATTTT
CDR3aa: CATSDRNNQPQHF